Included here is one TCR beta chain sequence, with context. Its antigen is unidentified. Between the trimmed V and J ends, which lost 8 bases and 8 bases, there was a span of 27 bases. Germline V gene sequence: CDR1 DFQATT, CDR2 SNEGSKA (reference sequence). The CDR3 is 15 residues long. It was by quantitative 5'-RACE with molecular barcodes that TCR beta libraries were made. TCRdb re-called the 5' RACE reads through MiXCR, storing one row per CDR3 protein. This sample has hundreds of thousands of distinct CDR3 sequences; approximately 12% occur once, and the top ten carry roughly 0.51%. The source of the sample is a study of CD8 T cells in ankylosing spondylitis. Findings and caveats of the study: Reports say disease-linked clones showed up significantly more in matched ankylosing spondylitis synovial fluid. In ankylosing spondylitis blood, a motif of roughly 8 highly homologous TCR beta variants appeared characteristic. Some of the motif variants had earlier been found in reactive arthritis patients' fluid and blood.

This sequence originates from a male donor with ankylosing spondylitis. The V call is TRBV20-1, the J call TRBJ1-2; possibly TRBD1 for D (5 bases). What was sequenced was blood, either unsorted or a sorted T cell fraction (not recorded which). DNA of the CDR3: TGCAGTACCCCTGGGGCTTCGTCGAACGCGAGGGGCTACACCTTC. Translated: CSTPGASSNARGYTF.